Following are 15 T cell receptor beta chains from one sample sequenced in a study of spatial heterogeneity in lung cancer. Time point given: blood at routine non-recurrence follow-up after resection. TCRdb re-derived calls from the 5' RACE reads in MiXCR, one entry per CDR3 protein. This table has 15,000 to 20,000 distinct CDR3 sequences, 9.2% appearing once. The input for sequencing was PBMCs, taken at follow-up. These receptors came from a male donor with early-stage non-small cell lung cancer.

This clonotype was counted at least ten times. The chain combines TRBV12-3 or TRBV12-4 with TRBJ1-2; 7 bases fit TRBD1. CDR3 length: 13 residues. V lost 3 bases to trimming and J lost 8 bases; unmatched junction nucleotides: 6. The CDR3 nucleotides are TGTGCCAGCAGTTTCTGGGTGGACAGGGGCTACACCTTC. Amino acid sequence: CASSFWVDRGYTF.

The chain carries TRBV9 and TRBJ1-1; D gene unclear. V lost 3 bases and J lost 6, with 21 bases in between. CDR1 is SGDLS, CDR2 YYNGEE, per germline. CDR3 length equals 16 residues. Written as DNA, the CDR3 is TGTGCCAGCAGCGCCGATCCGACGGGGTCTAGGGCTGAAGCTTTCTTT. Translation: CASSADPTGSRAEAFF.

This clonotype was counted at least ten times. The chain has TRBV20-1 and TRBJ1-5; 7 bases align to TRBD1. This CDR3 comprises 14 residues. Looked up from germline, CDR1 is DFQATT and CDR2 is SNEGSKA (reference sequence). The V gene end was trimmed by 3 bases and the J gene end by 4 bases; junction bases not matched to a gene: 6. The CDR3 bases are TGCAGTGCTAGCCTCCGACAGGGTAATCAGCCCCAGCATTTT. This sequence encodes CSASLRQGNQPQHF.

The table lists this clonotype with many counts. This chain connects TRBV20-1 to TRBJ2-3, with D tentatively TRBD1 (6 bases). The CDR3 consists of 13 residues. Per the germline V gene, CDR1 is DFQATT and CDR2 is SNEGSKA (reference sequence). V was trimmed by 6 bases and J by 1 base, leaving 11 bases between them. The CDR3 reads CSAQGGGTDTQYF. CDR3 DNA sequence: TGCAGTGCCCAAGGGGGAGGCACAGATACGCAGTATTTT.

This clonotype is medium-sized in the sample. The chain couples TRBV6-1 to TRBJ2-7, with 11 bases that match TRBD2. Germline trimming cut 6 bases from V and 1 base from J; bases unmatched to any gene: 5. The germline V gene encodes CDR1 MNHNS and CDR2 SASEGT. The CDR3 contains 15 residues. CDR3 region: CASSQTSGGSYEQYF. In DNA, the CDR3 is TGTGCCAGCAGCCAAACTAGCGGGGGATCCTACGAGCAGTACTTC.

The V and J genes are TRBV29-1 and TRBJ1-1, with TRBD1 matching over 7 bases. V trimming: 3 bases; J trimming: 1 base; junction bases outside the gene matches: 5. The CDR3 is made up of 14 amino acids. Germline V lookup: CDR1 SQVTM, CDR2 ANQGSEA. The chain's CDR3 is CSVDRRDRNTEAFF. DNA for the CDR3: TGCAGCGTTGATCGTCGGGACAGGAACACTGAAGCTTTCTTT.

This clonotype is judged medium-sized. V is TRBV12-3 or TRBV12-4 and J is TRBJ2-1, with TRBD1 as a possible D gene (5 bases). CDR3 length equals 12 residues. Trimming shortened V by 7 bases and J by 9 bases, and 13 bases separated the two germline ends. The CDR3 DNA is TGTGCCAGCACCTGGGGCACGGGTGAGCAGTTCTTC. Protein: CASTWGTGEQFF.

This clonotype was counted a few times. The chain joins TRBV18 to TRBJ2-6; the match to TRBD1 covers 10 bases. CDR3 length: 18 residues. V trimming: 3 bases; J trimming: 1 base; junction bases outside the gene matches: 6. The germline V gene has CDR1 KGHSH and CDR2 LQKENI. The CDR3 reads CASSPVGTGASGANVLTF. The CDR3 region has the DNA TGTGCCAGCTCACCGGTGGGGACAGGGGCTTCTGGGGCCAACGTCCTGACTTTC.

This clonotype has ten or more counts. The V and J genes are TRBV29-1 and TRBJ2-5, with a possible D match to TRBD1 (6 bases). This CDR3 region has 13 residues. The germline V gene encodes CDR1 SQVTM and CDR2 ANQGSEA. V was cut by 7 bases and J by 3 bases, with 15 bases left in between. CDR3 loop: CSALKGVKETQYF. CDR3 DNA: TGCAGCGCCCTGAAGGGGGTCAAAGAGACCCAGTACTTC.

There are many counts of this clonotype. This rearrangement joins TRBV4-1 to TRBJ1-1; D not certain. The V and J ends lost 1 base and 4 bases respectively, with 10 bases between them. Germline V gene data show CDR1 as MGHRA and CDR2 as YSYEKL. The CDR3 has 14 amino acids. The CDR3 sequence: CASSQVPPTTEAFF. CDR3 sequence (DNA): TGCGCCAGCAGCCAAGTTCCCCCTACCACTGAAGCTTTCTTT.

This clonotype has more than one count but fewer than ten. The J gene is TRBJ1-1, the V gene TRBV20-1, with TRBD1 as a possible D gene (6 bases). Looked up from germline, CDR1 is DFQATT and CDR2 is SNEGSKA (reference sequence). CDR3 length: 15 amino acids. V lost 1 base to trimming and J lost 4 bases, with 16 bases between them. The CDR3 sequence is CSARGGQFSSTEAFF. CDR3 in DNA: TGCAGTGCTAGAGGGGGACAATTTTCGAGCACTGAAGCTTTCTTT.

This chain joins TRBV20-1 and TRBJ2-5; TRBD2 agrees at 11 bases. CDR1 is DFQATT, CDR2 SNEGSKA, per germline (reference sequence). This CDR3 has 14 amino acids. The J segment lost 2 bases and the V segment lost 5 bases, leaving 4 bases of the junction unmatched. The CDR3 bases are TGCAGTGCTGGACTAGCGGGCCTACAAGAGACCCAGTACTTC. This sequence encodes CSAGLAGLQETQYF.

Many counts were recorded for this clonotype. The genes are TRBV4-2 and TRBJ2-3; 11 bases are a match to TRBD2. Per germline, CDR1 LGHNA and CDR2 YNFKEQ. With 1 base clipped from V and 8 bases from J, the junction kept 5 bases outside the gene matches. The CDR3 covers 15 residues. CDR3 in DNA: TGTGCCAGCAGCCAAGGCCTAGCGGGGGGAGGTACGCAGTATTTT. Amino acid sequence: CASSQGLAGGGTQYF.

This clonotype was detected only a few times. The chain has TRBV7-9 and TRBJ2-7, with D perhaps TRBD1 (5 bases). The CDR3 consists of 15 residues. CDR1 and CDR2 (germline): SEHNR, FQNEAQ (reference sequence). Trimming removed 10 bases at V and 3 bases at J, with 22 bases between. The CDR3 DNA reads TGTGCCACCTCTCATACAGGCCCTCCCCACTACGAGCAGTACTTC. The encoded protein is CATSHTGPPHYEQYF. The full variable domain, completed using reference TRBV7-9 and TRBJ2-7, is DTGVSQNPRHKITKRGQNVTFRCDPISEHNRLYWYRQTLGQGPEFLTYFQNEAQLEKSRLLSDRFSAERPKGSFSTLEIQRTEQGDSAMYLCATSHTGPPHYEQYFGPGTRLTVT.

This clonotype was found a few times. The CDR3 sequence: CSARGGWSNTEAFF. The CDR3 bases are TGCAGTGCTAGAGGAGGTTGGTCGAACACTGAAGCTTTCTTT. This chain uses TRBV20-1 with TRBJ1-1; D is unclear. There are 14 residues in the CDR3. CDR1 is DFQATT, CDR2 SNEGSKA, per germline (reference sequence). V shed 1 base and J shed 1 base, with 10 bases lying between them.